The next 32 T cell receptor beta chains were all read from a single sample in a study of blood T cell repertoires in COVID-19. TCRdb's copy holds only in-frame clones and misses some; the assay was immunoSEQ multiplex PCR. Seen here are 250,000 to 350,000 clones, 85% to 90% observed once, and the top ten hold 2.5% to 3.5%. Sequencing was performed on PBMCs or T cells enriched from blood (not recorded which). Receptor source: a woman between 45 and 65 years old who had been exposed to COVID-19.

This clone has just one count. CDR3 sequence reads: CASSWTGEGNTIYF. CDR3 nucleotides: TGCGCCAGCAGCTGGACAGGGGAGGGAAACACCATATATTTT. The genes are TRBV5-1 and TRBJ1-3; 9 bases match TRBD1. J was trimmed by 4 bases and V by 3 bases; bases with no gene match: 2. CDR1 is SGHRS and CDR2 is YFSETQ in the germline V gene. This CDR3 comprises 14 residues.

V and J are TRBV4-1 and TRBJ2-3; D may be TRBD1 (6 bases). The CDR3 loop spans 19 amino acids. The V end was cut by 1 base, the J end by 1 base, with 21 bases between. Germline V CDR1 and CDR2: MGHRA, YSYEKL. This chain's CDR3 is CASSQAHIGDTQRTDTQYF. CDR3 coding DNA: TGCGCCAGCAGCCAAGCCCACATAGGGGACACCCAACGCACAGATACGCAGTATTTT.

The chain uses TRBV6-4 and TRBJ2-7; no definite D call. The CDR3 covers 14 residues. Per the germline V gene, CDR1 is MRHNA and CDR2 is SNTAGT. V lost 3 bases and J lost 2, with 11 bases in between. The CDR3 nucleotides are TGTGCCAGCAGTGAGTTCCCAGGCCCCTACGAGCAGTACTTC. The encoded protein is CASSEFPGPYEQYF.

In regard to this clone: Other DNA sequences within the sample encode an identical CDR3. The chain combines TRBV19 with TRBJ2-5, with D maybe TRBD1 (5 bases). Germline loops: CDR1 LNHDA, CDR2 SQIVND (reference sequence). The CDR3 sequence is 14 residues long. The V end lost 4 bases, the J end lost 2 bases, and 11 bases lay between the germline ends. This CDR3 is CASSKPGMQETQYF. The CDR3 nucleotides read TGTGCCAGTAGTAAACCAGGGATGCAAGAGACCCAGTACTTC.

The V call is TRBV7-2, the J call TRBJ1-5, with 8 bases fitting TRBD1. Germline V gene data show CDR1 as SGHTA and CDR2 as FQGNSA. After removal of 5 bases from V and 13 bases from J, the junction contained 16 bases not matched to a gene. The CDR3 loop spans 15 amino acids. The CDR3 DNA is TGTGCCAGCAGCGTCTACGGACAGGGAGGCAATTGGCAGCATTTT. Translated: CASSVYGQGGNWQHF.

The chain employs TRBV19 and TRBJ1-5; 9 bases are shared with TRBD1. CDR1 and CDR2 from the germline V gene are LNHDA and SQIVND (reference sequence). The CDR3 is 14 residues long. Trimming cost V 8 bases and J 10 bases; bases outside gene matches: 12. The CDR3 sequence: CASLGQGTLGPQHF. The CDR3 DNA follows: TGTGCCAGTTTAGGACAGGGGACCTTGGGACCCCAGCATTTT. Complete variable domain (other parts from reference TRBV19 and TRBJ1-5): DGGITQSPKYLFRKEGQNVTLSCEQNLNHDAMYWYRQDPGQGLRLIYYSQIVNDFQKGDIAEGYSVSREKKESFPLTVTSAQKNPTAFYLCASLGQGTLGPQHFGDGTRLSIL.

The chain uses TRBV5-1 and TRBJ2-5; 11 bases match TRBD2. Trimming cost V 7 bases and J 5 bases; bases outside gene matches: 16. Germline CDR1 is SGHRS and CDR2 is YFSETQ. The CDR3 has 17 residues. As DNA, the CDR3 is TGCGCCAGCCGGGCCGCCGCCACTAGCGGGGGCCGGGAGACCCAGTACTTC. It codes for CASRAAATSGGRETQYF.

The rearrangement links TRBV6-5 to TRBJ2-7; D perhaps matches TRBD1 (6 bases). V lost 6 bases and J 4 bases, leaving 7 bases between the germline ends. The CDR3 consists of 11 residues. CDR1 and CDR2 (germline): MNHEY, SVGAGI. CDR3 DNA: TGTGCCAGCAGACAGGGTTACGAGCAGTACTTC. Translating it yields CASRQGYEQYF.

The chain is built from TRBV5-1 and TRBJ2-7; 9 bases agree with TRBD2. The CDR3 consists of 17 residues. In germline, CDR1 is SGHRS, CDR2 YFSETQ. V was pared by 4 bases and J by 5 bases, with 16 bases of the junction left unmatched. The DNA of the CDR3 is TGCGCCAGCAGCCGTGACCCCCCGGGACTAGCTGACAACGAGCAGTACTTC. Protein sequence: CASSRDPPGLADNEQYF.

The chain combines TRBV28 with TRBJ1-3; 8 nucleotides match TRBD1. CDR1 MDHEN and CDR2 SYDVKM come from the germline V gene. Germline trimming cut 5 bases from V and 4 bases from J; bases unmatched to any gene: 7. CDR3 size: 15 residues. The CDR3 loop reads CASSTRRGLGNTIYF. The CDR3 region has the DNA TGTGCCAGCAGTACCCGCAGGGGGCTCGGAAACACCATATATTTT.

The CDR3 nucleotides read TGTGCCTGGAGTGACCCAGGCAGGGTCGGTGGCAATCAGCCCCAGCATTTT. It specifies CAWSDPGRVGGNQPQHF. The V gene is TRBV30, the J gene TRBJ1-5, with D possibly being TRBD1 (5 bases). The CDR3 contains 17 residues. The V end was cut by 1 base, the J end by 2 bases, with 18 bases between. Germline CDR1 reads GTSNPN; CDR2 reads SVGIG (reference sequence).

V gene TRBV24-1 combines with J gene TRBJ2-3; a possible D gene is TRBD2 (7 bases). The ends were cut back, 9 bases at V and 4 bases at J, with 13 bases in the middle. Germline V lookup: CDR1 KGHDR, CDR2 SFDVKD. This CDR3 comprises 13 residues. The CDR3 sequence: CATGGALSDTQYF. The CDR3 DNA reads TGTGCCACCGGGGGGGCACTTTCAGATACGCAGTATTTT.

Worth noting for this clone: Other nucleotide sequences from this sample produce the same CDR3. The genes are TRBV5-1 and TRBJ2-3; 10 positions match TRBD1. The junction had 3 bases not matched to a gene; V was cut back by 2 bases and J by 3 bases. Germline assignment: CDR1 SGHRS and CDR2 YFSETQ. The CDR3 is 15 residues long. The CDR3 reads CASSLGQGVTDTQYF. CDR3 bases: TGCGCCAGCAGCTTAGGACAGGGGGTAACAGATACGCAGTATTTT. Using reference TRBV5-1 and TRBJ2-3 for the parts outside the CDR3, the full variable domain is KAGVTQTPRYLIKTRGQQVTLSCSPISGHRSVSWYQQTPGQGLQFLFEYFSETQRNKGNFPGRFSGRQFSNSRSEMNVSTLELGDSALYLCASSLGQGVTDTQYFGPGTRLTVL.

Worth noting for this clone: The CDR3 does not close with the conserved phenylalanine or tryptophan, likely indicating a read error. No DNA is shown, since the ends of the CDR3 on it are uncertain; the CDR3 is the one TCRdb lists. The chain links TRBV7-9 to TRBJ1-6; no check of the table's D call, TRBD1, against the DNA was made. The germline V gene has CDR1 SEHNR and CDR2 FQNEAQ (reference sequence). Both ends counted, the CDR3 spans 12 residues. The CDR3 region is CASSEGQDVGAS.

The chain uses TRBV7-9 and TRBJ2-2; TRBD1 matches at 8 bases. The germline CDR1 and CDR2 sequences are SEHNR and FQNEAQ (reference sequence). Germline trimming cut 3 bases from V and 3 bases from J; bases unmatched to any gene: 3. This CDR3 spans 15 amino acids. The CDR3 bases are TGTGCCAGCAGCTTTCAGACAGGGGACACCGGGGAGCTGTTTTTT. Amino acids: CASSFQTGDTGELFF.

The chain uses TRBV10-1 and TRBJ2-1, with 7 nucleotides matching TRBD2. The germline V gene encodes CDR1 WNHNN and CDR2 SYGVQD (reference sequence). V gave up 10 bases and J gave up 2 bases; unmatched junction bases: 8. The CDR3 is 14 amino acids. The CDR3 loop is CAIGGGNTYNEQFF. The CDR3 nucleotides read TGCGCCATCGGCGGGGGAAACACCTACAATGAGCAGTTCTTC.

The chain combines TRBV9 with TRBJ1-2, with 8 nucleotides matching TRBD1. This CDR3 is built from 14 residues. CDR1 and CDR2 from the germline V gene are SGDLS and YYNGEE. V lost 3 bases and J lost 4; bases outside the gene matches: 5. CDR3 region: CASSEADRAYGYTF. The CDR3, as DNA: TGTGCCAGCAGCGAGGCGGACAGGGCCTATGGCTACACCTTC.

This clone was recorded only once. This chain connects TRBV5-1 to TRBJ1-5; no clear D. This CDR3 comprises 15 residues. CDR1 is SGHRS and CDR2 is YFSETQ in the germline V gene. Between the trimmed V and J ends, which lost 0 bases and 2 bases, there was a span of 9 bases. CDR3 sequence reads: CASSLGDAGNQPQHF. The CDR3 DNA reads as TGCGCCAGCAGCTTGGGAGATGCGGGCAATCAGCCCCAGCATTTT.

This clone occurred a few times. J is TRBJ1-3 and V is TRBV4-1; D call uncertain. The CDR3 runs 15 residues. Germline V gene data show CDR1 as MGHRA and CDR2 as YSYEKL. Trimming removed 4 bases at V and 0 bases at J, with 10 bases between. The DNA of the CDR3 is TGCGCCAGCAGCCCTATCTTATCCTCTGGAAACACCATATATTTT. Its translation is CASSPILSSGNTIYF.

V and J are TRBV29-1 and TRBJ2-7; D perhaps matches TRBD1 (6 bases). This CDR3 is 13 amino acids long. Germline V lookup: CDR1 SQVTM, CDR2 ANQGSEA. V was clipped by 4 bases and J by 5 bases, with 15 bases between them. The CDR3 nucleotides read TGCAGCGTTGCGTGGACAGTACTGGACGAGCAGTACTTC. It specifies CSVAWTVLDEQYF.

The chain links TRBV6-4 to TRBJ2-1; 9 positions agree with TRBD1. The CDR3 covers 17 residues. Germline CDR1 and CDR2: MRHNA and SNTAGT. V was pared by 5 bases and J by 2 bases, with 10 bases of the junction left unmatched. For the CDR3, the DNA is TGTGCCAGCAGTTTGACCCCGGGACAGGGAACCTACAATGAGCAGTTCTTC. This gives the protein CASSLTPGQGTYNEQFF.

The chain joins TRBV3-1 (or the pseudogene TRBV3-2) to TRBJ1-2; D not resolved. CDR1 and CDR2 from the germline V gene are LGHDT and YNNKEL (reference sequence). The CDR3 has 14 amino acids. Trimming cost V 0 bases and J 2 bases, with 7 bases left between them. The CDR3 region has the DNA TGTGCCAGCAGCCAAGATGGGCAGAACTATGGCTACACCTTC. This encodes CASSQDGQNYGYTF.

This chain uses TRBV5-1 with TRBJ2-7, with D perhaps TRBD2 (6 bases). The germline gives CDR1 SGHRS, CDR2 YFSETQ. This CDR3 has 13 amino acids. The V end lost 4 bases, the J end lost 2 bases, and 10 bases lay between the germline ends. The CDR3 DNA is TGCGCCAGCAGCAATAGCGGAACCTACGAGCAGTACTTC. This gives the protein CASSNSGTYEQYF.

This clone has just a few counts. The chain recombines TRBV7-9 with TRBJ2-1, with D maybe TRBD1 (6 bases). Germline V CDR1 and CDR2: SEHNR, FQNEAQ (reference sequence). The V end lost 5 bases, the J end lost 6 bases, and 17 bases lay between the germline ends. The CDR3 contains 15 residues. The CDR3 sequence: CASSRYRTEANEQFF. The CDR3 DNA reads as TGTGCCAGCAGCCGATACAGGACAGAAGCCAATGAGCAGTTCTTC.

The J gene is TRBJ2-1, the V gene TRBV7-9; D not resolved. The CDR3 length is 13 residues. V gave up 4 bases and J gave up 5 bases, with 9 bases separating them. CDR1 and CDR2 (germline): SEHNR, FQNEAQ (reference sequence). CDR3 residues: CASSSTPDNEQFF. The CDR3 nucleotides are TGTGCCAGCAGCTCAACACCCGACAATGAGCAGTTCTTC.

The chain has TRBV6-6 and TRBJ1-4; a possible D gene is TRBD1 (6 bases). This CDR3 is 17 amino acids long. Trimming removed 5 bases from V and 5 bases from J, with 21 bases in between. Germline loops: CDR1 MNHNY, CDR2 SVGAGI (reference sequence). The CDR3 reads CASSPGVSAWVNEKLFF. CDR3 sequence (DNA): TGTGCCAGCAGTCCAGGGGTCTCGGCTTGGGTAAATGAAAAACTGTTTTTT.

The chain joins TRBV11-1 to TRBJ2-2; maybe TRBD2 (6 bases). Germline V CDR1 and CDR2: SGHAT, FQDESV (reference sequence). Trimming left V 2 bases short and J 2 bases short, with 12 bases between. This CDR3 is 16 amino acids long. The CDR3 sequence is CASSLTRDLNTGELFF. The DNA for the CDR3 is TGTGCCAGCAGCTTAACTAGGGACTTAAACACCGGGGAGCTGTTTTTT.

This clone occurred a few times. The V gene is TRBV14, the J gene TRBJ2-7; 9 positions agree with TRBD1. Trimming took 4 bases from V and 2 from J; bases not matched to a gene: 9. The CDR3 is 16 residues long. In germline, CDR1 is SGHDN, CDR2 FVKESK. CDR3: CASSPQAGQGTYEQYF. The CDR3 region has the DNA TGTGCCAGCAGCCCCCAAGCGGGACAGGGTACCTACGAGCAGTACTTC.

J is TRBJ1-5 and V is TRBV28; D is uncertain. Looked up from germline, CDR1 is MDHEN and CDR2 is SYDVKM. The V end was cut by 6 bases, the J end by 1 base, with 10 bases between. The CDR3 is 14 residues long. The DNA of the CDR3 is TGTGCCAGCAGCCCTAGGTTGAGCAATCAGCCCCAGCATTTT. Its translation is CASSPRLSNQPQHF.

This chain links TRBV28 with TRBJ1-1; no reliable D call. Trimming removed 11 bases at V and 5 bases at J, with 18 bases between. This CDR3 contains 13 residues. CDR1 is MDHEN and CDR2 is SYDVKM in the germline V gene. The chain's CDR3 is CAAKQHPNTEAFF. The CDR3, as DNA: TGTGCCGCCAAACAACACCCGAATACTGAAGCTTTCTTT.

This rearrangement joins TRBV9 to TRBJ1-2; no reliable D call. V shed 4 bases and J shed 4 bases, with 8 bases lying between them. Germline CDR1 and CDR2: SGDLS and YYNGEE. The CDR3 runs to 12 residues. CDR3 sequence (DNA): TGTGCCAGCAGCTCCAACAGCTATGGCTACACCTTC. It yields the protein CASSSNSYGYTF.

This clone was recorded at least ten times. This chain links TRBV15 with TRBJ2-5, with D possibly being TRBD1 (6 bases). The germline V gene has CDR1 LNHNV and CDR2 YYDKDF (reference sequence). This CDR3 comprises 17 residues. Trimming took off 2 bases at V and 2 bases at J, with 18 bases between the two ends. CDR3 coding DNA: TGTGCCACCAGCAGATACCATGCCCGGGACAAACAAGAGACCCAGTACTTC. Translated, it gives CATSRYHARDKQETQYF.